The 27 T cell receptor beta chains reported below all come from one sample, sequenced in a study of spatial heterogeneity in lung cancer. Findings and caveats of the study: Tumors with more nonsynonymous mutations had more expanded intratumoral alpha and beta TCRs.

What these receptors recognize is not known. Documented time point: sample taken at primary tumor resection. One entry per CDR3 protein, called by TCRdb with MiXCR from the 5' RACE reads. Of 6,100 or so distinct CDR3 sequences listed, 6.5% to 8.5% are singletons. This specimen was lung tumor tissue, taken at surgery. The source of these receptors is a male donor with early-stage non-small cell lung cancer.

This chain connects TRBV5-5 to TRBJ2-5; perhaps TRBD1 as D (6 bases). Between the trimmed V and J ends, which lost 4 bases and 2 bases, there was a span of 18 bases. The CDR3 extends over 16 amino acids. Per the germline V gene, CDR1 is SGHKS and CDR2 is YYEKEE (reference sequence). CDR3 loop: CASSTTGNSVQETQYF. CDR3 coding DNA: TGTGCCAGCAGCACCACAGGGAATTCGGTTCAAGAGACCCAGTACTTC.

This clonotype was recorded at least ten times. The CDR3, as DNA: TGTGCCATCGGGACGGCGGGGGAGACCCAGTACTTC. Encoded protein: CAIGTAGETQYF. The rearrangement joins TRBV10-3 to TRBJ2-5, with D possibly TRBD2 on 6 matching bases. V lost 8 bases and J 5 bases, leaving 12 bases between the germline ends. CDR1 and CDR2 from the germline V gene are ENHRY and SYGVKD. This CDR3 region has 12 residues.

This clonotype is medium-sized within its sample. The CDR3 nucleotides are TGCAGTGCTAGAGGGGGAACAGGACCTAATTCACCCCTCCACTTT. Translated: CSARGGTGPNSPLHF. The gene calls are TRBV20-1 and TRBJ1-6; a weak D match, TRBD1 (5 bases). Germline values: CDR1 DFQATT, CDR2 SNEGSKA (reference sequence). The CDR3 runs 15 residues. V shed 1 base and J shed 6 bases, with 13 bases lying between them.

By sample fraction, this clonotype is medium-sized (0.01 to 0.1%). The chain couples TRBV30 to TRBJ1-6, with a tentative D call TRBD1 (5 bases). The length of the CDR3 is 13 residues. Germline V gives CDR1 GTSNPN, CDR2 SVGIG (reference sequence). Trimming took off 5 bases at V and 6 bases at J, with 11 bases between the two ends. The CDR3 region has the DNA TGTGCCTGGTCTAGACAGAGTAATTCACCCCTCCACTTT. Protein sequence: CAWSRQSNSPLHF.

This clonotype has a count of ten or more. The J gene is TRBJ2-2, the V gene TRBV5-4, with D maybe TRBD2 (7 bases). V lost 3 bases and J 2 bases, leaving 11 bases between the germline ends. CDR3 length equals 15 residues. Germline CDR1 and CDR2: SGHNT and YYREEE (reference sequence). The CDR3 spells CASSSRGPNTGELFF. CDR3 DNA: TGTGCCAGCAGCTCGCGGGGGCCCAACACCGGGGAGCTGTTTTTT.

The chain has TRBV20-1 and TRBJ1-5; weak D call: TRBD1 (5 bases). The CDR3 sequence is 15 residues long. Germline assignment: CDR1 DFQATT and CDR2 SNEGSKA (reference sequence). The V and J ends lost 2 bases and 2 bases respectively, with 13 bases between them. Here the CDR3 DNA reads TGCAGTGCTAGACAGGGCAGGGCGGGCAATCAGCCCCAGCATTTT. This sequence encodes CSARQGRAGNQPQHF.

In its sample, this clonotype was seen a few times. The chain combines TRBV28 with TRBJ1-3, with TRBD1 as a possible D gene (5 bases). CDR3 size: 15 residues. The V end lost 6 bases, the J end lost 2 bases, and 14 bases lay between the germline ends. The germline V gene has CDR1 MDHEN and CDR2 SYDVKM. The CDR3 nucleotides are TGTGCCAGCAGCTCTATGGGGGGTCCTGGAAACACCATATATTTT. It codes for CASSSMGGPGNTIYF.

A word on this clonotype: Just one base apart from a much larger clone, this may be a read error. The chain combines TRBV5-6 with TRBJ1-5; 10 nucleotides match TRBD1. The CDR3 is 17 residues long. In germline, CDR1 is SGHDT, CDR2 YYEEEE. With 0 bases clipped from V and 4 bases from J, the junction kept 7 bases outside the gene matches. CDR3 DNA sequence: TGTGCCAGCAGCTTGGCCGGGACAGGGGACTATAATCAGCCCCAGCATTTT. This sequence encodes CASSLAGTGDYNQPQHF.

In its sample, this clonotype ranks as medium-sized. V gene TRBV23-1 combines with J gene TRBJ2-3, with 10 nucleotides matching TRBD1. TRBV23-1 carries the ORF label, with uncertain function. Trimming at V came to 2 bases and at J to 0 bases, leaving 11 bases not matched to a gene. The CDR3 is 19 residues long. The CDR3 nucleotides are TGCGCCAGCAGTCAACGGGGACAGGGGCGGCTTCCTAGCACAGATACGCAGTATTTT. Protein product: CASSQRGQGRLPSTDTQYF.

This clonotype was detected many times. The chain is built from TRBV7-8 and TRBJ2-5, with 7 bases aligning to TRBD1. This CDR3 has 16 residues. Germline V lookup: CDR1 SGHVS, CDR2 FQNEAQ. V shed 6 bases and J 1 base; nucleotides not matched to a gene: 11. The CDR3 DNA follows: TGTGCCAGCAGGAGGTTACAGGGGAGTTTCCAAGAGACCCAGTACTTC. This sequence encodes CASRRLQGSFQETQYF.

Ten or more counts support this clonotype. V and J are TRBV4-1 and TRBJ1-2, with 10 bases matching TRBD1. Per germline, CDR1 MGHRA and CDR2 YSYEKL. Germline trimming cut 0 bases from V and 3 bases from J; bases unmatched to any gene: 4. CDR3 length equals 16 residues. Here the CDR3 DNA reads TGCGCCAGCAGCCAAGAGCCCGGACAGGGGGACTATGGCTACACCTTC. The encoded protein is CASSQEPGQGDYGYTF.

This clonotype is medium-sized (0.01 to 0.1%). The chain has TRBV12-3 or TRBV12-4 and TRBJ2-1; tentatively, D is TRBD1 or TRBD2 (6 bases each). V was cut by 6 bases and J by 4 bases, with 16 bases left in between. The CDR3 runs 15 residues. The DNA of the CDR3 is TGTGCCAGCAGACTTATTCCGGGGGCATACAATGAGCAGTTCTTC. Translation: CASRLIPGAYNEQFF.

This clonotype was counted ten times or more. This chain links TRBV28 with TRBJ2-5, with D possibly being TRBD1 (6 bases). V was cut by 5 bases and J by 2 bases, with 18 bases left in between. CDR1 is MDHEN and CDR2 is SYDVKM in the germline V gene. The CDR3 is 16 amino acids. CDR3 in amino acids: CASSTNRGHLQETQYF. Here the CDR3 DNA reads TGTGCCAGCAGTACCAACCGGGGACACCTACAAGAGACCCAGTACTTC.

This clonotype qualifies as medium-sized. The chain joins TRBV20-1 to TRBJ2-7; D gene ambiguous. Germline V gene lookup returns CDR1 DFQATT and CDR2 SNEGSKA (reference sequence). V lost 1 base, J lost 2 bases, and 9 bases lay in between. The CDR3 is 13 residues long. Here the CDR3 DNA reads TGCAGTGCTAGAGGCCAGAAAACCTACGAGCAGTACTTC. It translates to CSARGQKTYEQYF.

In this sample, this clonotype turned up many times. The chain employs TRBV4-2 and TRBJ1-1; D uncertain. The CDR3 covers 15 residues. The V end lost 1 base, the J end lost 4 bases, and 13 bases lay between the germline ends. Germline V gene lookup returns CDR1 LGHNA and CDR2 YNFKEQ. CDR3 region: CASSQAGEGGTEAFF. CDR3 in DNA: TGTGCCAGCAGCCAAGCAGGAGAGGGTGGCACTGAAGCTTTCTTT.

This clonotype occurred many times. V is TRBV19 and J is TRBJ2-2; 7 positions agree with TRBD1. Germline values: CDR1 LNHDA, CDR2 SQIVND (reference sequence). J was trimmed by 0 bases and V by 7 bases; bases with no gene match: 5. The CDR3 runs 15 residues. The chain's CDR3 is CASKAGTANTGELFF. The CDR3 nucleotides are TGTGCCAGTAAGGCCGGGACAGCGAACACCGGGGAGCTGTTTTTT.

This clonotype was found many times. J is TRBJ2-7 and V is TRBV29-1; TRBD1 aligns across 7 bases. The CDR3 is 13 amino acids. The V gene end was trimmed by 7 bases and the J gene end by 3 bases; junction bases not matched to a gene: 9. Germline values: CDR1 SQVTM, CDR2 ANQGSEA. CDR3 sequence (DNA): TGCAGCGCGACGAGACAGGGCTACTACGAGCAGTACTTC. Translating gives CSATRQGYYEQYF.

In its sample, this clonotype ranks as medium-sized (0.01 to 0.1%). The chain is built from TRBV11-2 and TRBJ2-5, with TRBD2 matching over 8 bases. CDR3 size: 15 residues. Germline V gene sequence: CDR1 SGHAT, CDR2 FQNNGV. V was clipped by 4 bases and J by 2 bases; unmatched bases: 6. CDR3: CASSSHTGGQETQYF. CDR3 DNA sequence: TGTGCCAGCAGCTCCCATACGGGGGGGCAAGAGACCCAGTACTTC. Filled out from reference TRBV11-2 and TRBJ2-5, the complete variable domain reads EAGVAQSPRYKIIEKRQSVAFWCNPISGHATLYWYQQILGQGPKLLIQFQNNGVVDDSQLPKDRFSAERLKGVDSTLKIQPAKLEDSAVYLCASSSHTGGQETQYFGPGTRLLVL.

This clonotype ranks as large (0.1 to 1%). The rearrangement uses TRBV28 and TRBJ1-5; 7 bases map to TRBD1. The CDR3 extends over 15 amino acids. With 3 bases clipped from V and 7 bases from J, the junction kept 9 bases outside the gene matches. From germline, CDR1 is MDHEN and CDR2 SYDVKM. The CDR3 protein is CASSFLDRVGQPQHF. The DNA of the CDR3 is TGTGCCAGCAGTTTTCTTGACAGGGTCGGACAGCCCCAGCATTTT.

This clonotype is labeled as medium-sized (0.01 to 0.1%). The chain carries TRBV27 and TRBJ2-5; 11 bases are a match to TRBD2. CDR1 is MNHEY and CDR2 is SMNVEV in the germline V gene (reference sequence). The CDR3 has 15 amino acids. Germline trimming cut 5 bases from V and 4 bases from J; bases unmatched to any gene: 6. The DNA for the CDR3 is TGTGCCAGCAGTATTCTAGCGGGGGGCATAGAGACCCAGTACTTC. It specifies CASSILAGGIETQYF.

This clonotype appeared many times. This chain links TRBV7-9 with TRBJ2-3, with 8 positions matching TRBD2. The V gene end was trimmed by 4 bases and the J gene end by 3 bases; junction bases not matched to a gene: 12. Germline CDR1 reads SEHNR; CDR2 reads FQNEAQ (reference sequence). The CDR3 runs 17 residues. CDR3 region: CASSSPPGLGTTDTQYF. The CDR3 DNA sequence: TGTGCCAGCAGCTCCCCCCCGGGACTAGGAACGACAGATACGCAGTATTTT.

This clonotype was seen repeatedly, ten times or more. The chain joins TRBV30 to TRBJ2-7; 9 bases fit TRBD2. Trimming removed 1 base from V and 10 bases from J; junction bases left unmatched: 11. Germline CDR1 GTSNPN, CDR2 SVGIG (reference sequence). This CDR3 is built from 14 residues. The CDR3, as DNA: TGTGCCTGGAGTGGTGTAGCGGGAGTTGGGGAACAGTACTTC. Protein sequence: CAWSGVAGVGEQYF.

This clonotype is medium-sized. V gene TRBV28 combines with J gene TRBJ2-7; TRBD1 matches 8 bases. V lost 2 bases to trimming and J lost 7 bases; unmatched junction nucleotides: 10. This CDR3 comprises 15 residues. Germline V gene sequence: CDR1 MDHEN, CDR2 SYDVKM. CDR3 in DNA: TGTGCCAGCAGTTTAGGAGACAGGGGAACTGGTGAGCAGTACTTC. It yields the protein CASSLGDRGTGEQYF.

Sample share makes this clonotype medium-sized. The chain uses TRBV7-8 and TRBJ2-7; 8 bases fit TRBD2. The CDR3 is 16 amino acids. Germline V gene data show CDR1 as SGHVS and CDR2 as FQNEAQ. The junction had 8 bases not matched to a gene; V was cut back by 1 base and J by 3 bases. CDR3: CASSLGPGTRVYEQYF. The CDR3 coding sequence is TGTGCCAGCAGCTTAGGTCCCGGGACTAGGGTCTACGAGCAGTACTTC.

There are many counts of this clonotype. The V gene is TRBV7-9, the J gene TRBJ2-2; D remains unclear. The CDR3 length is 12 residues. CDR1 is SEHNR, CDR2 FQNEAQ, per germline (reference sequence). V was clipped by 5 bases and J by 9 bases, with 10 bases between them. CDR3 bases: TGTGCCAGCAGCCTTGGAACCAGGGAGCTGTTTTTT. It specifies CASSLGTRELFF.

This clonotype is categorized as medium-sized (0.01 to 0.1%). This rearrangement joins TRBV7-9 to TRBJ1-2; TRBD1 aligns across 7 bases. This CDR3 region has 17 residues. Germline CDR1 reads SEHNR; CDR2 reads FQNEAQ (reference sequence). V shed 5 bases and J 0 bases; nucleotides not matched to a gene: 12. This CDR3 reads CASSPRQGGVANYGYTF. CDR3 sequence (DNA): TGTGCCAGCAGCCCGCGACAGGGCGGCGTGGCTAACTATGGCTACACCTTC. Drawing the rest from reference TRBV7-9 and TRBJ1-2, the complete variable domain is DTGVSQNPRHKITKRGQNVTFRCDPISEHNRLYWYRQTLGQGPEFLTYFQNEAQLEKSRLLSDRFSAERPKGSFSTLEIQRTEQGDSAMYLCASSPRQGGVANYGYTFGSGTRLTVV.

This clonotype was found many times. This chain joins TRBV7-2 and TRBJ1-6; D uncertain. The V and J ends lost 3 bases and 10 bases respectively, with 13 bases between them. Per the germline V gene, CDR1 is SGHTA and CDR2 is FQGNSA. The CDR3 covers 14 residues. CDR3 in DNA: TGTGCCAGCAGCTTGGAAGGGTTAGTCTCACCCCTCCACTTT. Amino acid sequence: CASSLEGLVSPLHF.